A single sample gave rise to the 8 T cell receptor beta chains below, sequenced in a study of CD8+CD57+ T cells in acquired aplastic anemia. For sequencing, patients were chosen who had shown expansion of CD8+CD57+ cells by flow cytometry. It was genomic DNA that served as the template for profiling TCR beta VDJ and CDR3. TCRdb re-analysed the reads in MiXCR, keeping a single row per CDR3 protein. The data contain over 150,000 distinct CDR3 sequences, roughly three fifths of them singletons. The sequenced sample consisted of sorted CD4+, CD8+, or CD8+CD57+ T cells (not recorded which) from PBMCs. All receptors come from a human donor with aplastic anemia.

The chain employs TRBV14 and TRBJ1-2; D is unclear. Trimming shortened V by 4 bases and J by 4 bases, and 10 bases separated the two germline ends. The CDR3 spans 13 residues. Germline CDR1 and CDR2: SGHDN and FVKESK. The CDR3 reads CASSLGRAYGYTF. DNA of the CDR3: TGTGCCAGCAGCCTGGGCCGGGCCTATGGCTACACCTTC.

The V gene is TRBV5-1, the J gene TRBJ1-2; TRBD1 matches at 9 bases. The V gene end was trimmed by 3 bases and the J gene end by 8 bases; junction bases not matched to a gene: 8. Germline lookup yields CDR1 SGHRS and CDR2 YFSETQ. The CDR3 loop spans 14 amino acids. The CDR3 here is CASSSVQGAWGYTF. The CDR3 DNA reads TGCGCCAGCAGCTCGGTACAGGGGGCCTGGGGCTACACCTTC.

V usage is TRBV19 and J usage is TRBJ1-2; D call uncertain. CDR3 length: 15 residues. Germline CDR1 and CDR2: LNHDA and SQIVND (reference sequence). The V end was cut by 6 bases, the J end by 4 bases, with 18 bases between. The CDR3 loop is CASSRIELEAYGYTF. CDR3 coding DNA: TGTGCCAGTAGCCGGATCGAGCTCGAGGCCTATGGCTACACCTTC.

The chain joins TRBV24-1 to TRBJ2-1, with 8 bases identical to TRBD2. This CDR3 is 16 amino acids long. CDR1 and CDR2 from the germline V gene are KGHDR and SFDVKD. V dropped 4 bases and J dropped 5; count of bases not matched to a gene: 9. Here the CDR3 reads CATSDPGGTPDNEQFF. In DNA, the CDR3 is TGTGCCACCAGTGACCCGGGGGGGACACCAGACAATGAGCAGTTCTTC.

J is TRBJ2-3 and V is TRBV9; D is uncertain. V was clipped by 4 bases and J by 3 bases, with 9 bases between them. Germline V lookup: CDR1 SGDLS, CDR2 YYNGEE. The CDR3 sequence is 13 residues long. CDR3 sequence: CASSSPPTDTQYF. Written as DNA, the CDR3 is TGTGCCAGCAGCTCTCCTCCAACAGATACGCAGTATTTT.

CDR3 coding DNA: TGTGCCAGCAGTCTTCCTACAGGGTCCGGCTACACCTTC. This gives the protein CASSLPTGSGYTF. The chain links TRBV12-3 or TRBV12-4 to TRBJ1-2; maybe TRBD1 (6 bases). The CDR3 runs 13 residues. Trimming removed 5 bases at V and 8 bases at J, with 15 bases between.

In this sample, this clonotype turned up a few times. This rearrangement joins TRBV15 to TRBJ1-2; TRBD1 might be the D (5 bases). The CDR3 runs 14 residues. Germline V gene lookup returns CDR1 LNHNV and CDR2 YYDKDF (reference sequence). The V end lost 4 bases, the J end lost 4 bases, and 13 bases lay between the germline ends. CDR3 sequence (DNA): TGTGCCACCAGCATGGCCTCAACAGGCTATGGCTACACCTTC. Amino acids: CATSMASTGYGYTF. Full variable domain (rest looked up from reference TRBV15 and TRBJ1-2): DAMVIQNPRYQVTQFGKPVTLSCSQTLNHNVMYWYQQKSSQAPKLLFHYYDKDFNNEADTPDNFQSRRPNTSFCFLDIRSPGLGDTAMYLCATSMASTGYGYTFGSGTRLTVV.

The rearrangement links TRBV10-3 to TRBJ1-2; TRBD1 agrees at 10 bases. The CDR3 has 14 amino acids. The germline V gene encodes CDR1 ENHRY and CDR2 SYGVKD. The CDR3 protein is CASIRDRGTSGYTF. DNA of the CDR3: TGTGCTAGCATCCGGGACAGGGGAACTAGTGGCTACACCTTC.